The present entry profiles one TCR beta chain with its context. The antigen remains unidentified. PCR primers comprised 60 Vbeta and 13 Jbeta primers. Sequencing was performed with immunoSEQ multiplex PCR; in TCRdb, only in-frame clones are kept and a portion is missing. The sample yields 150,000 to 200,000 clones, roughly four fifths seen once. The record originates from a study of cytomegalovirus exposure and HLA in healthy donors. Findings and caveats of the study: In a later analysis, productive TCRs from donors in an Asian-associated ancestry cluster reportedly carried fewer N-insertions than the cohort mean. After further analysis at a later stage, 15,000 to 20,000 TCR beta sequences were associated with HLA alleles at 0.05 false discovery rate.

This CDR3 is built from 16 residues. The germline CDR1 and CDR2 sequences are MNHNS and SASEGT. The V and J ends lost 3 bases and 1 base, in that order; junction bases with no gene match: 6. The clonotype originates from a man aged 18-30 years in good health and CMV-seronegative. The specimen was PBMCs. The chain joins TRBV6-1 to TRBJ2-1; 7 positions match TRBD2. The CDR3 loop is CASSDLGRASYNEQFF. The CDR3 DNA reads TGTGCCAGCAGTGATTTAGGGAGGGCGTCCTACAATGAGCAGTTCTTC.